This T cell receptor (beta chain) was retrieved from a study of T cell changes during pregnancy in multiple sclerosis. This CDR3 is built from 15 residues. The germline V gene encodes CDR1 LNHDA and CDR2 SQIVND (reference sequence). Trimming took 3 bases from V and 3 from J, leaving 14 bases between them. TCRdb's copy holds only in-frame clones and misses some; the assay was immunoSEQ multiplex PCR. Found here are approximately 25,000 clones, around 90% of them singletons; the top ten hold nearly 0.75%. The chain joins TRBV19 to TRBJ1-2; D uncertain. This specimen consisted of CD4+ T cells from peripheral blood mononuclear cells, obtained in the first trimester of pregnancy. The sequence was collected from a female donor in good health, enrolled as a control in a pregnancy study. CDR3 sequence (DNA): TGTGCCAGTAGTATCCCCACCGAGACTTACTATGGCTACACCTTC. Its protein is CASSIPTETYYGYTF.